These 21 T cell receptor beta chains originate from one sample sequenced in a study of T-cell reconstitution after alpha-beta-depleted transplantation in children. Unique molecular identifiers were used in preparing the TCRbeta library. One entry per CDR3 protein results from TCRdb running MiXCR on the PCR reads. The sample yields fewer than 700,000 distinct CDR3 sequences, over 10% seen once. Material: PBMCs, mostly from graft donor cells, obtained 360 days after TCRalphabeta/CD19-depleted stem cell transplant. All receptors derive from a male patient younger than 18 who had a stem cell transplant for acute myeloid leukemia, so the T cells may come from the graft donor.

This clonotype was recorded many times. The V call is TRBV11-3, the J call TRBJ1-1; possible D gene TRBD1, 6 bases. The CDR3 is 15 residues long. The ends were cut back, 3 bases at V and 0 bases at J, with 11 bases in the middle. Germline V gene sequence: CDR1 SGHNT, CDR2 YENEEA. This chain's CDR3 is CASSFGGILNTEAFF. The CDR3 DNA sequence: TGTGCCAGCAGCTTTGGGGGCATTTTGAACACTGAAGCTTTCTTT.

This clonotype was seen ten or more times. This CDR3 is CASTDLGQGGSYEQYF. CDR3 coding DNA: TGTGCCAGCACCGACTTGGGACAGGGCGGCTCCTACGAGCAGTACTTC. The rearrangement links TRBV6-1 to TRBJ2-7, with TRBD1 matching over 9 bases. V shed 7 bases and J 0 bases; nucleotides not matched to a gene: 10. CDR3 length: 16 amino acids. The germline V gene encodes CDR1 MNHNS and CDR2 SASEGT.

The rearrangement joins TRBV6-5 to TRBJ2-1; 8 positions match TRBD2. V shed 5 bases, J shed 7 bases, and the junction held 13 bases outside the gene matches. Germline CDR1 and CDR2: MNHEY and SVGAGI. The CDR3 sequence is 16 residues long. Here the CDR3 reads CASSNRAGGRFNEQFF. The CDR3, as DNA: TGTGCCAGCAGTAACAGGGCCGGCGGGAGGTTTAATGAGCAGTTCTTC.

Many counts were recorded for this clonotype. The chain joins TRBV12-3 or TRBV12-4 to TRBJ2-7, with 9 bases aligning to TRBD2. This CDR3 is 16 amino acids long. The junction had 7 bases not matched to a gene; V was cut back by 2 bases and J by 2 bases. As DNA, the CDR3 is TGTGCCAGCAGTTTATCGTCGCGGGAGGGCCCCTACGAGCAGTACTTC. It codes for CASSLSSREGPYEQYF.

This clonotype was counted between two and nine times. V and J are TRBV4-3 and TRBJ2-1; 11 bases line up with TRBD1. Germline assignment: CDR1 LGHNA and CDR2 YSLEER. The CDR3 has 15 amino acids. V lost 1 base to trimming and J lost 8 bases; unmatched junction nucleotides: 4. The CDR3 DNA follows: TGCGCCAGCAGCCAAGGCTGGACAGGGGGCTATGAGCAGTTCTTC. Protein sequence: CASSQGWTGGYEQFF.

The DNA for the CDR3 is TGTGCCAGCAGCTTTTCATCCCCCGGGACTACCGAGCAGTACTTC. Amino acid sequence: CASSFSSPGTTEQYF. The chain is built from TRBV7-9 and TRBJ2-7, with 7 bases fitting TRBD2. The V gene's germline CDR1 is SEHNR and CDR2 FQNEAQ (reference sequence). V was pared by 3 bases and J by 6 bases, with 11 bases of the junction left unmatched. The CDR3 totals 15 residues.

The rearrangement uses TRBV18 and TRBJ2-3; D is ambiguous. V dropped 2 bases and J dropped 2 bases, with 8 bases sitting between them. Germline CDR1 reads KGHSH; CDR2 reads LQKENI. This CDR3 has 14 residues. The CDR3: CASSPTSNTDTQYF. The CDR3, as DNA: TGTGCCAGCTCACCAACCTCCAACACAGATACGCAGTATTTT.

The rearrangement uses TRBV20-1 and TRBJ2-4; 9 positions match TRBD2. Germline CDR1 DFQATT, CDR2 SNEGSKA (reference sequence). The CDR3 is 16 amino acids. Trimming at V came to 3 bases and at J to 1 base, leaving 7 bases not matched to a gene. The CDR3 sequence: CSARFSGSFAKNIQYF. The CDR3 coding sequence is TGCAGTGCTAGGTTTAGCGGGAGTTTCGCCAAAAACATTCAGTACTTC.

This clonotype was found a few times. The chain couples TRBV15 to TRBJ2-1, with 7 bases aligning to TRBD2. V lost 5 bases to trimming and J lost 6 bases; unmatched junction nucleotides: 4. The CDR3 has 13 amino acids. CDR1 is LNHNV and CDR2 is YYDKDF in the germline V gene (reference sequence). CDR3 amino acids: CATSEREVNEQFF. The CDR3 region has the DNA TGTGCCACCAGCGAACGGGAGGTCAATGAGCAGTTCTTC.

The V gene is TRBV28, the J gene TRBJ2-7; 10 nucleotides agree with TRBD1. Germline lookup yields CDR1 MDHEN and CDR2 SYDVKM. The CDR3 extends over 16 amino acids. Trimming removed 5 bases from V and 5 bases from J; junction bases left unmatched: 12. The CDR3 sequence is CASSIEIWDRGNEQYF. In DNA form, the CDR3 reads TGTGCCAGCAGTATTGAAATCTGGGACAGGGGAAACGAGCAGTACTTC.

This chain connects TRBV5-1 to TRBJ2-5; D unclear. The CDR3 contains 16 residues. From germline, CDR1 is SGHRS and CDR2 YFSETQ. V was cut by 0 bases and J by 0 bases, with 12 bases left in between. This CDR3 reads CASSLVGFGYQETQYF. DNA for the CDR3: TGCGCCAGCAGCTTGGTCGGCTTCGGGTACCAAGAGACCCAGTACTTC.

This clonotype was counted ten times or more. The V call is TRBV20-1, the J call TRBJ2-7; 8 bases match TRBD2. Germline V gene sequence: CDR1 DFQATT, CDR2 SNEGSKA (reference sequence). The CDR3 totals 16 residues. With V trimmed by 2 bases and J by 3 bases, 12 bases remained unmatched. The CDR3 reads CSARSPAGGPLYEQYF. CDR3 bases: TGCAGTGCTAGAAGTCCCGCGGGAGGACCTCTCTACGAGCAGTACTTC.

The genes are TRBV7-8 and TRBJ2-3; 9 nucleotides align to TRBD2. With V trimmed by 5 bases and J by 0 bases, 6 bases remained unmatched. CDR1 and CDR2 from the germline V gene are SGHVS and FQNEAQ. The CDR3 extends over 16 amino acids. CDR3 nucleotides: TGTGCCAGCAGCCCGGGACTAGCAGCTAGCACAGATACGCAGTATTTT. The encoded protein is CASSPGLAASTDTQYF.

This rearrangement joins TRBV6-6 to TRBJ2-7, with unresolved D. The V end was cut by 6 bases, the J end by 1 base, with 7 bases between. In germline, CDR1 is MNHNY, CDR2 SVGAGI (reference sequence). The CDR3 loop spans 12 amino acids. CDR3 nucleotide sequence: TGTGCCAGCAGGGAACAGTCCTACGAGCAGTACTTC. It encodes CASREQSYEQYF.

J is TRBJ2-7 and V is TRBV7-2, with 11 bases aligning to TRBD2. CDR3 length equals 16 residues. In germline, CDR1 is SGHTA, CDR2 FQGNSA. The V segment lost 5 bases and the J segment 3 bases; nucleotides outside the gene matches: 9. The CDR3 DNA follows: TGTGCCAGCAGCGACAGACTAGCGGGAAACTACTACGAGCAGTACTTC. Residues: CASSDRLAGNYYEQYF.

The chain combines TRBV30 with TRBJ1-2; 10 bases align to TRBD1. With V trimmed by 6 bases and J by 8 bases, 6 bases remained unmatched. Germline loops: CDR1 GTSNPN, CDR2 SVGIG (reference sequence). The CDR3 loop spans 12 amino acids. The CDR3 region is CACLGTGDGYTF. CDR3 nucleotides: TGTGCCTGCCTCGGGACAGGGGACGGCTACACCTTC. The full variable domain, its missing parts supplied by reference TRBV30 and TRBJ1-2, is SQTIHQWPATLVQPVGSPLSLECTVEGTSNPNLYWYRQAAGRGLQLLFYSVGIGQISSEVPQNLSASRPQDRQFILSSKKLLLSDSGFYLCACLGTGDGYTFGSGTRLTVV.

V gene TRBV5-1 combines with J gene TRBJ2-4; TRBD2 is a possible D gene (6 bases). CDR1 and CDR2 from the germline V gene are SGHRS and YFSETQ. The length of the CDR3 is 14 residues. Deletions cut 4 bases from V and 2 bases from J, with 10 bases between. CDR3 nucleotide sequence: TGCGCCAGCAGCGAGGACTATTCCAAAAACATTCAGTACTTC. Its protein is CASSEDYSKNIQYF.

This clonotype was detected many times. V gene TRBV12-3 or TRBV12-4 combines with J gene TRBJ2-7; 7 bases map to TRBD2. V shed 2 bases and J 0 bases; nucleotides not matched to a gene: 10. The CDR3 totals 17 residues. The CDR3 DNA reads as TGTGCCAGCAGTTTATCCTCTGAGACTAGCCCCTCCTACGAGCAGTACTTC. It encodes CASSLSSETSPSYEQYF.

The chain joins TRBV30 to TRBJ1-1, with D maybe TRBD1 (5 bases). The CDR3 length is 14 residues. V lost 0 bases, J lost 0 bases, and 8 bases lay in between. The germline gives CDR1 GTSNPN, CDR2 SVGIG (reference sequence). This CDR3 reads CAWSVKGVNTEAFF. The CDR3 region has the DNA TGTGCCTGGAGTGTAAAAGGGGTGAACACTGAAGCTTTCTTT. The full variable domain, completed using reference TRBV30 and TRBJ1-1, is SQTIHQWPATLVQPVGSPLSLECTVEGTSNPNLYWYRQAAGRGLQLLFYSVGIGQISSEVPQNLSASRPQDRQFILSSKKLLLSDSGFYLCAWSVKGVNTEAFFGQGTRLTVV.

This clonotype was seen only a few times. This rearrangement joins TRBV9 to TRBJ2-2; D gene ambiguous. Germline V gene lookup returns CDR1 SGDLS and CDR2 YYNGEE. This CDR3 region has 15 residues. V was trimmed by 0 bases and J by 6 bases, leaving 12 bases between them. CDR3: CASSVASSEAGELFF. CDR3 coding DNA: TGTGCCAGCAGCGTAGCCTCCTCTGAGGCCGGGGAGCTGTTTTTT.

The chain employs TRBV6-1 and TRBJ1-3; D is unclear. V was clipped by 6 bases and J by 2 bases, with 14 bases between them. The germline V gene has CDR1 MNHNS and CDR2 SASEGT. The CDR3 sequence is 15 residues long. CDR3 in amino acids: CASRPLSAAGNTIYF. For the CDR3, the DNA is TGTGCCAGCAGGCCACTTTCGGCTGCTGGAAACACCATATATTTT.